The 10 T cell receptor beta chains given below trace back to one sample, sequenced in a study of blood T cells in healthy people across ages. The use of a sample-barcoded 5' primer and a J-beta primer mix characterized a second PCR of about 7 to 12 cycles. Via MiXCR, TCRdb re-called the 5' RACE reads, giving one row per CDR3 protein. This repertoire shows some 760,000 distinct CDR3 sequences, roughly 25% found once; its top ten account for 9.4%. This same sample was also part of a study on T cells of mothers and their children.

Sequencing input: blood. These receptors were obtained from a boy aged 5-17 years in good health.

V and J are TRBV12-3 or TRBV12-4 and TRBJ1-1; D remains ambiguous. CDR3 length: 10 amino acids. V was pared by 7 bases and J by 7 bases, with 7 bases between. Here the CDR3 reads CASIGSEAFF. The CDR3 DNA reads as TGTGCCAGCATCGGGAGTGAAGCTTTCTTT.

The J gene is TRBJ2-7, the V gene TRBV5-1, with 7 positions matching TRBD2. V was clipped by 4 bases and J by 3 bases; unmatched bases: 13. The CDR3 loop spans 16 amino acids. Germline CDR1 and CDR2: SGHRS and YFSETQ. This CDR3 reads CASSPRSQLAGYEQYF. CDR3 DNA sequence: TGCGCCAGCAGCCCCCGGAGTCAATTAGCGGGCTACGAGCAGTACTTC.

This clonotype was found a few times. The chain links TRBV5-1 to TRBJ1-5; D is uncertain. CDR1 SGHRS and CDR2 YFSETQ come from the germline V gene. Trimming took off 4 bases at V and 8 bases at J, with 16 bases between the two ends. The CDR3 totals 14 residues. CDR3 amino acids: CASSPGSFEEPQHF. The CDR3 DNA follows: TGCGCCAGCAGCCCCGGGTCCTTCGAGGAGCCCCAGCATTTT. Full variable domain (missing parts from reference TRBV5-1 and TRBJ1-5): KAGVTQTPRYLIKTRGQQVTLSCSPISGHRSVSWYQQTPGQGLQFLFEYFSETQRNKGNFPGRFSGRQFSNSRSEMNVSTLELGDSALYLCASSPGSFEEPQHFGDGTRLSIL.

CDR3 DNA sequence: TGTGCCAGCAGCTTGCGGGGAGTTGGAACAGAGACCCAGTACTTC. This encodes CASSLRGVGTETQYF. This chain uses TRBV5-6 with TRBJ2-5, with D perhaps TRBD2 (5 bases). Germline CDR1 and CDR2: SGHDT and YYEEEE. Between the trimmed V and J ends, which lost 1 base and 4 bases, there was a span of 14 bases. The CDR3 has 15 residues.

The table lists this clonotype with a few counts. The CDR3 spells CASSSRDYSYNEQFF. In nucleotides, the CDR3 is TGTGCCAGCAGTTCCCGGGACTACTCCTACAATGAGCAGTTCTTC. This chain uses TRBV6-2 or TRBV6-3 with TRBJ2-1, with 7 bases fitting TRBD2. Unmatched junction bases numbered 3, after V lost 4 bases and J lost 0 bases. Germline-derived CDR1 and CDR2 are MNHEY and SVGEGT. The CDR3 consists of 15 residues.

The chain combines TRBV29-1 with TRBJ2-7; D is possibly TRBD1 or TRBD2 (5 bases each). The J call could be wrong; TRBJ2-1 is a better fit for the DNA end. CDR3 size: 13 residues. The V gene's germline CDR1 is SQVTM and CDR2 ANQGSEA. CDR3 coding DNA: TGCAGCGTTGAAGAGGGACGCAACAATGAGCAGTTCTTC. It translates to CSVEEGRNNEQFF.

CDR3 region: CATSIGTSMGYTF. CDR3 bases: TGTGCCACCAGCATTGGAACATCTATGGGCTACACCTTC. The rearrangement joins TRBV15 to TRBJ1-2; D gene ambiguous. The CDR3 is 13 residues long. The germline V gene encodes CDR1 LNHNV and CDR2 YYDKDF (reference sequence). V lost 4 bases to trimming and J lost 8 bases, with 14 bases between them.

The J gene is TRBJ2-7, the V gene TRBV3-1; TRBD2 aligns across 7 bases. This CDR3 has 16 amino acids. V gave up 1 base and J gave up 0 bases; unmatched junction bases: 6. CDR1 LGHDT and CDR2 YNNKEL come from the germline V gene (reference sequence). The CDR3 coding sequence is TGTGCCAGCAGCCAAGTGCCCGGGAGGAGCTCCTACGAGCAGTACTTC. It encodes CASSQVPGRSSYEQYF.

The V and J genes are TRBV10-3 and TRBJ2-7; 10 nucleotides align to TRBD2. The V segment lost 9 bases and the J segment 6 bases; nucleotides outside the gene matches: 8. The CDR3 sequence is 13 residues long. Germline V gene data show CDR1 as ENHRY and CDR2 as SYGVKD. DNA for the CDR3: TGTGCCATAGAAAGCGGGGGGGTCGGCGAGCAGTACTTC. It specifies CAIESGGVGEQYF.

The chain has TRBV5-4 and TRBJ2-5, with 8 bases aligning to TRBD1. Germline V CDR1 and CDR2: SGHNT, YYREEE (reference sequence). V lost 3 bases, J lost 7 bases, and 8 bases stayed unmatched. The CDR3 contains 14 residues. CDR3 DNA sequence: TGTGCCAGCAGCTCCGGACAGGGTCAGGCGACCCAGTACTTC. It is translated as CASSSGQGQATQYF.